In its sample, the clone carrying this T cell receptor beta chain ranks as medium-sized. Its antigen remains unknown. The germline V gene encodes CDR1 SNHLY and CDR2 FYNNEI. The ends lost 6 bases at V and 0 bases at J; junction bases unmatched: 4. The CDR3 is made up of 14 amino acids. A TCRbeta library incorporating unique molecular identifiers was prepared. TCRdb processed the PCR reads anew with MiXCR; each CDR3 protein has one entry. The sample yields about 6,200 distinct CDR3 sequences, roughly 14% seen once. This entry comes from a study of T-cell reconstitution after alpha-beta-depleted transplantation in children. General study points: A year post-transplant, T-cell counts and diversity derived mostly from newly produced T cells. Several hundred expanded graft clones reportedly were the source of alpha-beta T cells about two months after transplant. Day-60 TCRbeta diversity that was high in some patients was derived from surviving recipient T cells and thymic progenitors.

The sample here was PBMCs, taken before TCRalphabeta/CD19-depleted stem cell transplant. The TCR originated in a boy between 10 and 17 years old with acute lymphoblastic leukemia, due to receive a stem cell transplant. The rearrangement uses TRBV2 and TRBJ2-7; the match to TRBD1 covers 8 bases. The chain's CDR3 is CASSVGTGSYEQYF. As DNA, the CDR3 is TGTGCCAGCAGCGTCGGGACAGGCTCCTACGAGCAGTACTTC.